The 32 T cell receptor beta chains reported below all come from one sample, sequenced in a study of T cells after posttransplantation cyclophosphamide. TCRdb keeps only in-frame clones here, not all; method: immunoSEQ multiplex PCR. The data hold approximately 18,000 clones, with approximately 87% observed a single time. The sequencing input was memory CD4+ T cells sorted from blood. The receptors shown here come from a man between 25 and 39 years old in good health and a related stem cell transplant donor.

A single count supports this clone. The rearrangement uses TRBV5-1 and TRBJ2-7; 11 nucleotides match TRBD2. The ends lost 5 bases at V and 2 bases at J; junction bases unmatched: 3. The CDR3 has 14 amino acids. CDR1 is SGHRS, CDR2 YFSETQ, per germline. The CDR3 protein is CASRGTSGTYEQYF. Here the CDR3 DNA reads TGCGCCAGCAGAGGGACTAGCGGAACCTACGAGCAGTACTTC.

The genes are TRBV6-1 and TRBJ1-5, with D perhaps matching TRBD1 (5 bases). CDR1 is MNHNS, CDR2 SASEGT, per germline. Deletions cut 6 bases from V and 6 bases from J, with 15 bases between. CDR3 size: 14 residues. The chain's CDR3 is CASSQGGVGQPQHF. Here the CDR3 DNA reads TGTGCCAGCAGCCAAGGAGGGGTGGGTCAGCCCCAGCATTTT.

The rearrangement uses TRBV27 and TRBJ1-1; TRBD1 aligns across 10 bases. CDR3 size: 17 residues. The germline gives CDR1 MNHEY, CDR2 SMNVEV (reference sequence). J was trimmed by 8 bases and V by 2 bases; bases with no gene match: 14. The CDR3: CASSLAGTGVKVSEAFF. DNA for the CDR3: TGTGCCAGCAGTTTAGCCGGGACAGGGGTAAAGGTCTCGGAAGCTTTCTTT.

The chain carries TRBV5-1 and TRBJ2-7; D might be TRBD1 (5 bases). Trimming took off 4 bases at V and 3 bases at J, with 11 bases between the two ends. The germline gives CDR1 SGHRS, CDR2 YFSETQ. CDR3 length: 13 residues. DNA for the CDR3: TGCGCCAGCAGCCCGTTAGGGGTCTACGAGCAGTACTTC. Protein product: CASSPLGVYEQYF.

The chain links TRBV19 to TRBJ2-5; tentatively, D is TRBD1 (6 bases). V lost 8 bases to trimming and J lost 1 base, with 17 bases between them. The CDR3 runs 15 residues. CDR1 is LNHDA and CDR2 is SQIVND in the germline V gene (reference sequence). The CDR3 here is CASRPTGSPQETQYF. CDR3 DNA: TGTGCCAGTCGACCAACAGGGTCCCCCCAAGAGACCCAGTACTTC.

The chain combines TRBV20-1 with TRBJ2-3; D may be TRBD2 (6 bases). Trimming took 5 bases from V and 9 from J, leaving 12 bases between them. The CDR3 contains 11 residues. Germline lookup yields CDR1 DFQATT and CDR2 SNEGSKA (reference sequence). The CDR3 spells CSAYGGGTQYF. DNA for the CDR3: TGCAGTGCTTACGGGGGTGGGACGCAGTATTTT.

This chain joins TRBV5-4 and TRBJ1-1; possibly TRBD1 for D (6 bases). The germline V gene has CDR1 SGHNT and CDR2 YYREEE (reference sequence). This CDR3 comprises 14 residues. The V gene lost 1 base and the J gene lost 1 base, with 8 bases spanning the gap. The CDR3 loop reads CASSLKGGNTEAFF. CDR3 DNA: TGTGCCAGCAGCTTGAAAGGGGGGAACACTGAAGCTTTCTTT.

This clone was counted between two and nine times. The CDR3, as DNA: TGTGCCAGTACCAATTCTCGATCGGGCACTGAAGCTTTCTTT. It yields the protein CASTNSRSGTEAFF. J is TRBJ1-1 and V is TRBV19; unclear D gene. Deletions cut 7 bases from V and 4 bases from J, with 16 bases between. The CDR3 covers 14 residues. Germline V gene lookup returns CDR1 LNHDA and CDR2 SQIVND (reference sequence).

The rearrangement uses TRBV7-2 and TRBJ2-2, with D perhaps TRBD1 (6 bases). CDR3 length: 17 residues. V was cut by 3 bases and J by 0 bases, with 14 bases left in between. Germline values: CDR1 SGHTA, CDR2 FQGNSA. DNA for the CDR3: TGTGCCAGCAGCTTCCGAACAGGGCGCCCGAACACCGGGGAGCTGTTTTTT. As protein: CASSFRTGRPNTGELFF.

J is TRBJ1-6 and V is TRBV5-1; 8 bases are a match to TRBD1. This CDR3 is 14 amino acids long. Germline V gives CDR1 SGHRS, CDR2 YFSETQ. V shed 3 bases and J 10 bases; nucleotides not matched to a gene: 6. The CDR3 DNA reads TGCGCCAGCAGCTCAGGACAGGGATTGTCACCCCTCCACTTT. Translated: CASSSGQGLSPLHF. Filled out from reference TRBV5-1 and TRBJ1-6, the complete variable domain reads KAGVTQTPRYLIKTRGQQVTLSCSPISGHRSVSWYQQTPGQGLQFLFEYFSETQRNKGNFPGRFSGRQFSNSRSEMNVSTLELGDSALYLCASSSGQGLSPLHFGNGTRLTVT.

J is TRBJ2-5 and V is TRBV9; TRBD2 matches 15 bases. The germline V gene encodes CDR1 SGDLS and CDR2 YYNGEE. Trimming took 4 bases from V and 4 from J; bases not matched to a gene: 2. CDR3 size: 15 residues. The CDR3 reads CASSMGLAGGETQYF. The CDR3 nucleotides are TGTGCCAGCAGCATGGGACTAGCGGGGGGAGAGACCCAGTACTTC.

This clone is classed as medium-sized. CDR3 protein: CASSDDRGGYEQYF. The CDR3, as DNA: TGTGCCAGCAGCGACGACAGGGGAGGGTACGAGCAGTACTTC. V is TRBV28 and J is TRBJ2-7, with D possibly matching TRBD1 (8 bases). The CDR3 loop spans 14 amino acids. V shed 6 bases and J shed 4 bases, with 16 bases lying between them. Germline V gives CDR1 MDHEN, CDR2 SYDVKM.

This clone was found once. The chain has TRBV5-1 and TRBJ2-5; 7 bases align to TRBD1. The tail of the sequence fits TRBJ2-7 better, so the J call may be wrong. Germline values: CDR1 SGHRS, CDR2 YFSETQ. This CDR3 has 13 residues. The CDR3 loop is CASSLTGAYEQYF. CDR3 coding DNA: TGCGCCAGCAGCTTAACAGGGGCCTACGAGCAGTACTTC.

The V and J genes are TRBV7-9 and TRBJ1-4; D is unresolved. V was trimmed by 5 bases and J by 5 bases, leaving 9 bases between them. Germline V gene sequence: CDR1 SEHNR, CDR2 FQNEAQ (reference sequence). The CDR3 is made up of 13 amino acids. The chain's CDR3 is CASSRGTNEKLFF. The DNA of the CDR3 is TGTGCCAGCAGCCGGGGAACAAATGAAAAACTGTTTTTT.

The rearrangement uses TRBV28 and TRBJ1-2; D gene ambiguous. Deletions cut 7 bases from V and 0 bases from J, with 6 bases between. The CDR3 extends over 12 amino acids. Germline CDR1 and CDR2: MDHEN and SYDVKM. DNA for the CDR3: TGTGCCAGCACCCGGGCTAACTATGGCTACACCTTC. Its translation is CASTRANYGYTF.

The genes are TRBV10-3 and TRBJ2-5; D is unresolved. This CDR3 region has 12 residues. The germline gives CDR1 ENHRY, CDR2 SYGVKD. V lost 4 bases and J 2 bases, leaving 5 bases between the germline ends. CDR3 sequence: CAISALQETQYF. The CDR3 DNA is TGTGCCATCAGTGCCTTGCAAGAGACCCAGTACTTC.

This clone was detected once. The chain couples TRBV6-5 to TRBJ1-1; 8 bases align to TRBD1. The V gene's germline CDR1 is MNHEY and CDR2 SVGAGI. The CDR3 spans 14 residues. Trimming cost V 4 bases and J 6 bases; bases outside gene matches: 7. The CDR3 nucleotides are TGTGCCAGCAGTTCCCGGGACAGGTTTTCTGAAGCTTTCTTT. Protein product: CASSSRDRFSEAFF.

Note on this clone: Since a far larger clone is one base different, this is likely a read error. Additional DNA sequences in this sample encode the identical CDR3. The gene calls are TRBV19 and TRBJ1-5; D is possibly TRBD1 (5 bases). This CDR3 spans 14 amino acids. Germline values: CDR1 LNHDA, CDR2 SQIVND (reference sequence). The DNA of the CDR3 is TGTGCCAGTAGCCAGGGATATAGCAATCAGCCCCAGCATTTC. As protein: CASSQGYSNQPQHF.

The gene calls are TRBV7-2 and TRBJ2-5; D not resolved. This CDR3 is 11 amino acids long. The germline CDR1 and CDR2 sequences are SGHTA and FQGNSA. V was pared by 5 bases and J by 3 bases, with 4 bases between. Written as DNA, the CDR3 is TGTGCCAGCAGCATAAAAGAGACCCAGTACTTC. Its protein is CASSIKETQYF.

V gene TRBV19 combines with J gene TRBJ2-1, with 9 bases aligning to TRBD1. Germline V CDR1 and CDR2: LNHDA, SQIVND (reference sequence). The CDR3 sequence is 16 residues long. V shed 5 bases, J shed 5 bases, and the junction held 10 bases outside the gene matches. The DNA of the CDR3 is TGTGCCAGTAGTGTACTGACAGGGGGTGCCGACAATGAGCAGTTCTTC. Translating it yields CASSVLTGGADNEQFF. Together with reference TRBV19 and TRBJ2-1, the CDR3 gives the full variable domain: DGGITQSPKYLFRKEGQNVTLSCEQNLNHDAMYWYRQDPGQGLRLIYYSQIVNDFQKGDIAEGYSVSREKKESFPLTVTSAQKNPTAFYLCASSVLTGGADNEQFFGPGTRLTVL.

Written as DNA, the CDR3 is TGTGCCAGCAGCCCACGGTTCCGGGACAGGGTTGCGGAAAATGGCTACACCTTC. This codes for CASSPRFRDRVAENGYTF. J is TRBJ1-2 and V is TRBV5-5; 9 bases line up with TRBD1. There are 18 residues in the CDR3. The ends lost 4 bases at V and 6 bases at J; junction bases unmatched: 19. Germline lookup yields CDR1 SGHKS and CDR2 YYEKEE (reference sequence).

The rearrangement uses TRBV6-1 and TRBJ2-7, with a possible D match to TRBD2 (6 bases). Trimming took off 4 bases at V and 0 bases at J, with 16 bases between the two ends. The CDR3 has 16 residues. The V gene's germline CDR1 is MNHNS and CDR2 SASEGT. As DNA, the CDR3 is TGTGCCAGCAGTGGACCAGCGGGTCTCAGCTCCTACGAGCAGTACTTC. It is translated as CASSGPAGLSSYEQYF.

This chain joins TRBV28 and TRBJ2-5, with 7 bases fitting TRBD1. Germline V gives CDR1 MDHEN, CDR2 SYDVKM. This CDR3 is 14 amino acids long. V trimming: 2 bases; J trimming: 4 bases; junction bases outside the gene matches: 4. CDR3 DNA: TGTGCCAGCAGTTTAGGAGACAGGGTAGAGACCCAGTACTTC. This sequence encodes CASSLGDRVETQYF.

The V gene is TRBV15, the J gene TRBJ2-5; 8 nucleotides line up with TRBD1. The CDR3 has 15 amino acids. V shed 6 bases, J shed 0 bases, and the junction held 6 bases outside the gene matches. Germline CDR1 reads LNHNV; CDR2 reads YYDKDF (reference sequence). The CDR3: CATRMTGAYQETQYF. The CDR3, as DNA: TGTGCCACCAGGATGACAGGGGCGTACCAAGAGACCCAGTACTTC.

The chain combines TRBV19 with TRBJ2-2; 8 positions match TRBD1. V dropped 3 bases and J dropped 6; count of bases not matched to a gene: 3. The CDR3 runs 14 residues. CDR1 and CDR2 from the germline V gene are LNHDA and SQIVND (reference sequence). The CDR3 sequence: CASSMTGVAGELFF. CDR3 nucleotide sequence: TGTGCCAGTAGTATGACAGGGGTAGCCGGGGAGCTGTTTTTT.

The rearrangement uses TRBV11-2 and TRBJ2-1; TRBD2 aligns across 13 bases. Germline loops: CDR1 SGHAT, CDR2 FQNNGV. V trimming: 6 bases; J trimming: 2 bases; junction bases outside the gene matches: 10. This CDR3 comprises 18 residues. The CDR3 is CASSSLSGTSGAYNEQFF. The CDR3 DNA sequence: TGTGCCAGCAGTTCTCTGTCCGGGACTAGCGGGGCCTACAATGAGCAGTTCTTC.

This chain connects TRBV7-8 to TRBJ1-4; D gene unclear. Germline lookup yields CDR1 SGHVS and CDR2 FQNEAQ. The V gene lost 5 bases and the J gene lost 9 bases, with 13 bases spanning the gap. There are 13 residues in the CDR3. DNA of the CDR3: TGTGCCAGCAGCCCCCGAGAGATTAAAAAACTGTTTTTT. It is translated as CASSPREIKKLFF.

The chain uses TRBV6-1 and TRBJ2-7; 9 bases agree with TRBD1. Germline V gene lookup returns CDR1 MNHNS and CDR2 SASEGT. V was pared by 0 bases and J by 7 bases, with 10 bases of the junction left unmatched. The CDR3 contains 16 residues. CDR3 bases: TGTGCCAGCAGTGAAGCGGCTCGACAGGGGGATAGGGAGCAGTACTTC. Amino acid sequence: CASSEAARQGDREQYF.

The chain is built from TRBV5-4 and TRBJ2-3, with a possible D match to TRBD2 (5 bases). Germline lookup yields CDR1 SGHNT and CDR2 YYREEE (reference sequence). This CDR3 spans 15 amino acids. V lost 0 bases, J lost 0 bases, and 8 bases lay in between. The CDR3 DNA follows: TGTGCCAGCAGCTTGGGGGAGACTAGCACAGATACGCAGTATTTT. This codes for CASSLGETSTDTQYF.

The gene calls are TRBV7-3 and TRBJ2-3; the match to TRBD2 covers 9 bases. The CDR3 spans 15 residues. From germline, CDR1 is SGHTA and CDR2 FQGTGA. V gave up 5 bases and J gave up 1 base; unmatched junction bases: 4. In DNA form, the CDR3 reads TGTGCCAGCAGCCCCACTAGCGGGCGCACAGATACGCAGTATTTT. This sequence encodes CASSPTSGRTDTQYF.

The genes are TRBV6-5 and TRBJ1-6; D remains ambiguous. The CDR3 covers 15 residues. Germline CDR1 is MNHEY and CDR2 is SVGAGI. Trimming took 2 bases from V and 5 from J, leaving 10 bases between them. DNA for the CDR3: TGTGCCAGCAGTTACGGCACAAAAAATAATTCACCCCTCCACTTT. Its translation: CASSYGTKNNSPLHF.

The CDR3 here is CASSPAGVGENIQYF. The CDR3 DNA sequence: TGCGCCAGCAGCCCAGCAGGGGTTGGGGAGAACATTCAGTACTTC. The chain employs TRBV5-1 and TRBJ2-4, with D perhaps matching TRBD1 (6 bases). This CDR3 is built from 15 residues. Trimming removed 4 bases from V and 7 bases from J, with 18 bases in between. The germline V gene encodes CDR1 SGHRS and CDR2 YFSETQ.